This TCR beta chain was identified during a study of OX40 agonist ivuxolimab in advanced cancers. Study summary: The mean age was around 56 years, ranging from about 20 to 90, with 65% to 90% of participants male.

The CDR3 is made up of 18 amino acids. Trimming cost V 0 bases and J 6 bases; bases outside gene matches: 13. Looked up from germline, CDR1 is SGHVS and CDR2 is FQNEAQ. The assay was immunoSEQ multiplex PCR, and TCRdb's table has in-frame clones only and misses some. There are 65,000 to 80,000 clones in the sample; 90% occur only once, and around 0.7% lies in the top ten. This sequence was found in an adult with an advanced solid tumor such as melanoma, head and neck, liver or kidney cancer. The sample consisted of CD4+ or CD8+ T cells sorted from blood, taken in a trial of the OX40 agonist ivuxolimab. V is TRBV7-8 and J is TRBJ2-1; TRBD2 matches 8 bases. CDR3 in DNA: TGTGCCAGCAGCTTAGCCGTCCGACTAGCGCGACAACCCAATGAGCAGTTCTTC. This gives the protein CASSLAVRLARQPNEQFF.